These T cell receptor beta chains were read from a single sample in a study of human T cells and chemical hapten exposure. TCRdb independently ran MiXCR on the RACE reads; one entry per CDR3 protein. The sample yields about 120,000 distinct CDR3 sequences, 11% seen once. The specimen comprised whole blood, sampled in connection with sensitization to the hapten diphenylcyclopropenone (DPC). These receptors were obtained from a woman aged 50 to 65 with alopecia areata. Some clones in this sample may be carry-over from other donors' samples. Both conserved end residues are part of each CDR3. The order of the fields is J gene, clone size, V gene, D gene, CDR3 DNA, CDR3 protein. A D gene is named only where the DNA matches it firmly. Not every row has a clone size; where given, it reads once, few, many or a size class.

TRBJ2-1,few,TRBV15,TRBD1,TGTGCCACCAGCATGCAGGGGGCTTGGGGCAATGAGCAGTTCTTC,CATSMQGAWGNEQFF
TRBJ1-2,few,TRBV7-6,TRBD1,TGTGCCAGCAGCTCGCTAACAGGGGGCGAGGGAGGCTACACCTTC,CASSSLTGGEGGYTF
TRBJ2-7,few,TRBV2,.,TGTGCCAGCAGTAATCTAAAGGGAGCAACCTACGAGCAGTACTTC,CASSNLKGATYEQYF
TRBJ1-2,.,TRBV12-3/TRBV12-4,.,TGTGCCAGCAGTTTCAGCGGAACACCCAAGGACTATGGCTACACCTTC,CASSFSGTPKDYGYTF
TRBJ1-1,.,TRBV10-3,.,TGTGCCATCAGTGAAACAGCGGGCCTAAGGGCTGAAGCTTTCTTT,CAISETAGLRAEAFF
TRBJ1-1,many,TRBV15,.,TGTGCCACCAGCAGAGATCTCGGTCCCGCTGAAGCTTTCTTT,CATSRDLGPAEAFF
TRBJ2-7,.,TRBV12-3/TRBV12-4,TRBD1,TGTGCCAGCAGTACCCGGCGGCAGGGGGCGCACGAGCAGTACTTC,CASSTRRQGAHEQYF
TRBJ2-3,many,TRBV21-1,.,TGTGCCAGCAGCAAAGCGCGCGGTCGGAACTCTCAAAGCACAGATACGCAGTATTTT,CASSKARGRNSQSTDTQYF
TRBJ1-5,.,TRBV12-3/TRBV12-4,.,TGTGCCAGCAGTGTACTGCCCCCCAATCAGCCCCAGCATTTT,CASSVLPPNQPQHF
TRBJ1-2,many,TRBV28,TRBD1,TGTGCCAGCAGACCTCCCGGACAGGCCTATGGCTACACCTTC,CASRPPGQAYGYTF
TRBJ1-5,many,TRBV6-2/TRBV6-3,TRBD1,TGTGCCAGCAGCTGGGGACAGGGCGGCAATCAGCCCCAGCATTTT,CASSWGQGGNQPQHF
TRBJ2-1,.,TRBV9,.,TGTGCCAGCAGCACACAGCATGAGCAGTTCTTC,CASSTQHEQFF
TRBJ2-3,.,TRBV15,.,TGTGCCACCAGCAACCAGCGACAGGCTGGCACAGATACGCAGTATTTT,CATSNQRQAGTDTQYF
TRBJ2-3,.,TRBV7-8,.,TGTGCCAGCAGCCCAGGGCAGGTCGAAGCAGATACGCAGTATTTT,CASSPGQVEADTQYF
TRBJ2-7,many,TRBV29-1,.,TGCAGCGTTGGGCGGGGGCACGAGCAGTACTTC,CSVGRGHEQYF
TRBJ1-6,few,TRBV12-3/TRBV12-4,TRBD1,TGTGCCAGCCGTCCCGGACAGGGGTCGGGTAATTCACCCCTCCACTTT,CASRPGQGSGNSPLHF
TRBJ1-5,few,TRBV6-2/TRBV6-3,.,TGTGCCAGCAAAAAAGGTCCAGGGTTAAATCAGCCCCAGCATTTT,CASKKGPGLNQPQHF
TRBJ1-6,few,TRBV7-2,.,TGTGCCAGCAGCTTAGTGGCAGTGTCCAATTCACCCCTCCACTTT,CASSLVAVSNSPLHF
TRBJ2-7,many,TRBV6-5,TRBD1,TGTGCCAGCAGCCGGACAGGCCTCTCCTACGAGCAGTACTTC,CASSRTGLSYEQYF
TRBJ1-1,few,TRBV6-5,TRBD1,TGTGCCAGCACCTATGACAGGGGTGGCACTGAAGCTTTCTTT,CASTYDRGGTEAFF
TRBJ1-5,few,TRBV29-1,.,TGCAGCGTCGGGGCAGGGAATAGCAATCAGCCCCAGCATTTT,CSVGAGNSNQPQHF
TRBJ2-1,many,TRBV3-1,.,TGTGCCAGCAGCCTCCAAGGACTCCAGTTCTTC,CASSLQGLQFF
TRBJ2-7,few,TRBV12-3/TRBV12-4,TRBD1,TGTGCCAGCAGCCCCGAAAGGGGGCCATACGAGCAGTACTTC,CASSPERGPYEQYF
TRBJ2-7,.,TRBV6-5,.,TGTGCCAGCAGTTCGACTGTGCTCTACGAGCAGTACTTC,CASSSTVLYEQYF
TRBJ2-1,many,TRBV10-3,TRBD2,TGTGCCATCGGGGGGACTAGCGCCTCGAGGGGCTACAATGAGCAGTTCTTC,CAIGGTSASRGYNEQFF
TRBJ2-7,few,TRBV28,TRBD2,TGTGCCAGCAGTTTGCGCTGGGGGGGATCCTACGAGCAGTACTTC,CASSLRWGGSYEQYF
TRBJ2-7,.,TRBV27,.,TGTGCCAGCAGTTTTTTGGGCGCCTACGAGCAGTACTTC,CASSFLGAYEQYF
TRBJ2-3,few,TRBV7-6,.,TGTGCCAGCAGCTTTAGCGGCACAGATACGCAGTATTTT,CASSFSGTDTQYF
TRBJ2-5,.,TRBV5-1,.,TGCGCCAGTGGAGAAAGGGGCGAGACCCAGTACTTC,CASGERGETQYF
TRBJ2-3,few,TRBV20-1,TRBD2,TGCAGTGCTAGCTCCGGACCCCCAGCGGGGGGGCCGACAGATACGCAGTATTTT,CSASSGPPAGGPTDTQYF
TRBJ1-1,.,TRBV5-5,.,TGTGCCAGCAGCTTGGCAGCTGGGAATAAAGGGAACACTGAAGCTTTCTTT,CASSLAAGNKGNTEAFF